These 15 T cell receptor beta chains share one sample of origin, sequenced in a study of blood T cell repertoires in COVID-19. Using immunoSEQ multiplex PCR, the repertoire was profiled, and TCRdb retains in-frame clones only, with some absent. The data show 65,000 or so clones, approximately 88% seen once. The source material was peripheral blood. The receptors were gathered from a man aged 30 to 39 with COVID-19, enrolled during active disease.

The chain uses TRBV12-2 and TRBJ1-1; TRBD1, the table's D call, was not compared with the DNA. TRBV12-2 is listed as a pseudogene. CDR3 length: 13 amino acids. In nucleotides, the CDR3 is TGTGCAAGTCCCGCAGTGGTGAACACTGAAGCTTTCTTT. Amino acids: CASPAVVNTEAFF.

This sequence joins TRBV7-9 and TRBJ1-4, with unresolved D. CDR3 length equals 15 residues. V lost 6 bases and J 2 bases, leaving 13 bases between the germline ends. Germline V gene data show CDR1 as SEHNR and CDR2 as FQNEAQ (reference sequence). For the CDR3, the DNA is TGTGCCAGCAGTTCAGGAAGGTTGACTAATGAAAAACTGTTTTTT. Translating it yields CASSSGRLTNEKLFF.

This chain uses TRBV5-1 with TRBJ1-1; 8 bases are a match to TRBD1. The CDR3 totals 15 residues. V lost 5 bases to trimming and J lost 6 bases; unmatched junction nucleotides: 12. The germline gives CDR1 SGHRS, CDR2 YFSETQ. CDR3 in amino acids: CASRPGTGPPPEAFF. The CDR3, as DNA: TGCGCCAGCAGACCCGGGACAGGTCCTCCTCCTGAAGCTTTCTTT. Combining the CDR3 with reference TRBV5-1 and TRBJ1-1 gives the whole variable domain KAGVTQTPRYLIKTRGQQVTLSCSPISGHRSVSWYQQTPGQGLQFLFEYFSETQRNKGNFPGRFSGRQFSNSRSEMNVSTLELGDSALYLCASRPGTGPPPEAFFGQGTRLTVV.

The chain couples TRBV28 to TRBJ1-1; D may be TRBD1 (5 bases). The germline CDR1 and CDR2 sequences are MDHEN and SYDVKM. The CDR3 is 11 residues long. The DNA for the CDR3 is TGTGGGACATGGGCGAACACTGAAGCTTTCTTT. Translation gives CGTWANTEAFF.

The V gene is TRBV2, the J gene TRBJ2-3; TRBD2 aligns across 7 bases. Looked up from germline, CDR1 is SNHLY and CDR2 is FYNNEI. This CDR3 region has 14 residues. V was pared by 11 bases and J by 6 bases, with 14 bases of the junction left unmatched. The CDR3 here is CASSSGPHRDTQYF. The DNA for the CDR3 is TGTGCCTCCTCTAGCGGACCGCACAGGGATACGCAGTATTTT.

CDR3 DNA: TGTGCCAGCAGTTCCGACAGGGGTTCCTACAATGAGCAGTTCTTC. It is translated as CASSSDRGSYNEQFF. The chain recombines TRBV27 with TRBJ2-1, with 8 bases identical to TRBD1. The CDR3 is made up of 15 amino acids. J gave up 1 base and V 4 bases, and 3 bases lay outside the gene matches. The germline V gene encodes CDR1 MNHEY and CDR2 SMNVEV (reference sequence).

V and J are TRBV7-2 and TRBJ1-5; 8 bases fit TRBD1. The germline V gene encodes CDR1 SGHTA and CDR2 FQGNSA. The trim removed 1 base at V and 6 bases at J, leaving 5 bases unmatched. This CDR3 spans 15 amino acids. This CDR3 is CASSLVQGVAQPQHF. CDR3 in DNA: TGTGCCAGCAGCTTAGTACAGGGGGTTGCTCAGCCCCAGCATTTT. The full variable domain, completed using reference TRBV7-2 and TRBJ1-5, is GAGVSQSPSNKVTEKGKDVELRCDPISGHTALYWYRQSLGQGLEFLIYFQGNSAPDKSGLPSDRFSAERTGGSVSTLTIQRTQQEDSAVYLCASSLVQGVAQPQHFGDGTRLSIL.

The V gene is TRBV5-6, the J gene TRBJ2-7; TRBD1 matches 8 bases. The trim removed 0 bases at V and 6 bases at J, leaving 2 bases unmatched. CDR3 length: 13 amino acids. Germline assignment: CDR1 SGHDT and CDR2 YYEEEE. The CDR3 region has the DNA TGTGCCAGCAGCTTGGAGGACAGGGCCGAGCAGTACTTC. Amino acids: CASSLEDRAEQYF.

CDR3 nucleotide sequence: TGTGCCAGAGCCGGTGACAGGGGGGGAGAAAAACTGTTTTTT. This translates into CARAGDRGGEKLFF. The rearrangement links TRBV5-6 to TRBJ1-4; 9 bases line up with TRBD1. The CDR3 has 14 amino acids. CDR1 and CDR2 (germline): SGHDT, YYEEEE. The V segment lost 8 bases and the J segment 8 bases; nucleotides outside the gene matches: 10.

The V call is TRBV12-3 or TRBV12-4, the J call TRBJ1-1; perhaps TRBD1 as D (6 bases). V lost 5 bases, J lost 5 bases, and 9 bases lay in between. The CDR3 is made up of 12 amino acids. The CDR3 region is CASSEGVTEAFF. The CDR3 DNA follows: TGTGCCAGCAGTGAGGGGGTAACTGAAGCTTTCTTT.

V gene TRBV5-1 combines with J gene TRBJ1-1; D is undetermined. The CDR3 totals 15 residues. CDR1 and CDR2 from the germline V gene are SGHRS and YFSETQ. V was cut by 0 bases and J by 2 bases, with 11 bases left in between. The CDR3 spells CASSLVPGVNTEAFF. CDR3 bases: TGCGCCAGCAGCTTGGTTCCGGGAGTTAACACTGAAGCTTTCTTT.

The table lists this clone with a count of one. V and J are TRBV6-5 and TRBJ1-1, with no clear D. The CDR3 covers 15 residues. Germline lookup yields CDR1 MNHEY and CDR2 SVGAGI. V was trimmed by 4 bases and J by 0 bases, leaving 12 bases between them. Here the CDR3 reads CASSFGLGMNTEAFF. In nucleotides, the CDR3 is TGTGCCAGCAGTTTTGGACTGGGGATGAACACTGAAGCTTTCTTT.

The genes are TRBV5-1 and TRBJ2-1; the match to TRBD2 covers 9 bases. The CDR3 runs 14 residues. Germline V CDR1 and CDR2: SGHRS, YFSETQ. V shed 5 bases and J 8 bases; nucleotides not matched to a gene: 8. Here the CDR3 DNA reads TGCGCCAGCAGTAAAAAGCGGGAGGTGGATGAGCAGTTCTTC. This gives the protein CASSKKREVDEQFF.

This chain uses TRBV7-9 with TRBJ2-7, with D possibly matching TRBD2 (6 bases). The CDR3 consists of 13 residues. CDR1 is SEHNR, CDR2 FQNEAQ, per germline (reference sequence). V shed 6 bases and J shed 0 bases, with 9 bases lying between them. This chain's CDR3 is CASSWGVSYEQYF. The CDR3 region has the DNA TGTGCCAGCAGTTGGGGGGTCTCCTACGAGCAGTACTTC.

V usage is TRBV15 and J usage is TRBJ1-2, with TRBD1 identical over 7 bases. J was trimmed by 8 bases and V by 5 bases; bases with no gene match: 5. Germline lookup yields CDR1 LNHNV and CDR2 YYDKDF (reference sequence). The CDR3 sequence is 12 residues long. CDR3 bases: TGTGCCACCAGCGGCGACAGGGACGGCTACACCTTC. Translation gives CATSGDRDGYTF.